Following are 13 T cell receptor beta chains from one sample sequenced in a study of cytomegalovirus exposure and HLA in healthy donors. This PCR relied on a set of 60 Vbeta primers and 13 Jbeta primers. The repertoire was sequenced with immunoSEQ multiplex PCR; TCRdb's copy has only in-frame clones and lacks some. The data contain around 150,000 clones, 70% to 80% of them seen just once; the ten biggest clones take up around 7%. Sequenced material: PBMCs. The receptors were sampled from a man between 40 and 49 years old in good health and CMV-seropositive.

This clone was seen just once. The V gene is TRBV15, the J gene TRBJ2-5, with 8 bases lining up with TRBD1. In germline, CDR1 is LNHNV, CDR2 YYDKDF (reference sequence). Losses at the gene ends were 1 base for V and 7 bases for J; bases not matched to a gene: 8. This CDR3 region has 15 residues. CDR3 residues: CATSRAGQGVGTQYF. In DNA, the CDR3 is TGTGCCACCAGCAGAGCCGGACAGGGCGTAGGGACCCAGTACTTC. Full variable domain (outside the CDR3, taken from reference TRBV15 and TRBJ2-5): DAMVIQNPRYQVTQFGKPVTLSCSQTLNHNVMYWYQQKSSQAPKLLFHYYDKDFNNEADTPDNFQSRRPNTSFCFLDIRSPGLGDTAMYLCATSRAGQGVGTQYFGPGTRLLVL.

The V gene is TRBV15, the J gene TRBJ2-1; 9 bases match TRBD2. This CDR3 has 17 residues. Trimming took 0 bases from V and 6 from J; bases not matched to a gene: 9. Germline V gives CDR1 LNHNV, CDR2 YYDKDF (reference sequence). The CDR3 DNA follows: TGTGCCACCAGCAGAGACTTTAGACTAGCGGTTGCCAATGAGCAGTTCTTC. Translation: CATSRDFRLAVANEQFF. Together with reference TRBV15 and TRBJ2-1, the CDR3 gives the full variable domain: DAMVIQNPRYQVTQFGKPVTLSCSQTLNHNVMYWYQQKSSQAPKLLFHYYDKDFNNEADTPDNFQSRRPNTSFCFLDIRSPGLGDTAMYLCATSRDFRLAVANEQFFGPGTRLTVL.

This rearrangement joins TRBV10-1 to TRBJ2-2; possible D gene TRBD2, 6 bases. V shed 6 bases and J shed 3 bases, with 11 bases lying between them. This CDR3 has 14 residues. Germline CDR1 WNHNN, CDR2 SYGVQD (reference sequence). Written as DNA, the CDR3 is TGCGCCAGCAGGACGGGGGACCACACCGGGGAGCTGTTTTTT. Translated, it gives CASRTGDHTGELFF.

This clone was detected a few times. As DNA, the CDR3 is TGTGCCAGCCACAGGGACACTGAAGCTTTCTTT. Protein product: CASHRDTEAFF. The V call is TRBV19, the J call TRBJ1-1; D might be TRBD1 (6 bases). This CDR3 comprises 11 residues. V lost 9 bases to trimming and J lost 3 bases, with 8 bases between them. Looked up from germline, CDR1 is LNHDA and CDR2 is SQIVND (reference sequence). The whole variable domain, filled in from reference TRBV19 and TRBJ1-1, reads DGGITQSPKYLFRKEGQNVTLSCEQNLNHDAMYWYRQDPGQGLRLIYYSQIVNDFQKGDIAEGYSVSREKKESFPLTVTSAQKNPTAFYLCASHRDTEAFFGQGTRLTVV.

DNA of the CDR3: TGTGCCAGCTCACCACCGTCAGCAGGTGCCTCTGGAAACACCATATATTTT. Protein product: CASSPPSAGASGNTIYF. V gene TRBV18 combines with J gene TRBJ1-3, with D unresolved. V gave up 0 bases and J gave up 0 bases, with 12 bases separating them. Per germline, CDR1 KGHSH and CDR2 LQKENI. CDR3 length equals 17 residues.

V usage is TRBV6-6 and J usage is TRBJ2-3, with 10 bases aligning to TRBD2. Looked up from germline, CDR1 is MNHNY and CDR2 is SVGAGI (reference sequence). This CDR3 is built from 15 residues. The ends lost 5 bases at V and 5 bases at J; junction bases unmatched: 7. For the CDR3, the DNA is TGTGCCAGCAGTACCCTAGCGGGAGAGGTAGATACGCAGTATTTT. This translates into CASSTLAGEVDTQYF.

The rearrangement uses TRBV27 and TRBJ2-5; 8 positions match TRBD2. This CDR3 comprises 15 residues. CDR1 and CDR2 (germline): MNHEY, SMNVEV (reference sequence). The J segment lost 7 bases and the V segment lost 5 bases, leaving 12 bases of the junction unmatched. The CDR3 sequence: CASSLLAGPRGTQYF. Here the CDR3 DNA reads TGTGCCAGCAGTCTCTTAGCGGGACCAAGAGGGACCCAGTACTTC.

Concerning this clone itself: The junction does not match germline at one end; this may be a read error. The chain has TRBV7-7 and TRBJ2-5, with TRBD2 matching 8 bases. The J call is uncertain, as TRBJ2-7 better fits the DNA end. This CDR3 has 15 residues. Germline CDR1 SSHAT, CDR2 FNYEAQ (reference sequence). CDR3 sequence reads: CASSLRLAGFYEQYF. The DNA of the CDR3 is TGTGCTAGCAGCTTAAGGCTAGCGGGTTTTTACGAGCAGTACTTC.

This chain uses TRBV6-6 with TRBJ1-2, with 10 bases lining up with TRBD1. V lost 11 bases, J lost 4 bases, and 13 bases stayed unmatched. The germline V gene encodes CDR1 MNHNY and CDR2 SVGAGI (reference sequence). The length of the CDR3 is 15 residues. CDR3 nucleotides: TGTGCCGGAAATCCGGGACAGGGGCTTCGCTATGGCTACACCTTC. Translation: CAGNPGQGLRYGYTF.

V and J are TRBV29-1 and TRBJ2-5; TRBD1 aligns across 12 bases. The DNA matches TRBJ2-7 better at its end, which makes the J call doubtful. The CDR3 spans 14 residues. In germline, CDR1 is SQVTM, CDR2 ANQGSEA. DNA of the CDR3: TGCAGCGTGGGGACAGGGGGCGTCAGCTACGAGCAGTACTTC. It codes for CSVGTGGVSYEQYF.

The chain joins TRBV15 to TRBJ2-1; 10 nucleotides line up with TRBD2. Losses at the gene ends were 5 bases for V and 7 bases for J; bases not matched to a gene: 11. Germline V gene lookup returns CDR1 LNHNV and CDR2 YYDKDF (reference sequence). The CDR3 loop spans 16 amino acids. In DNA, the CDR3 is TGTGCCACCAGCGGTAGTGTAAGCGGGAGGGGAAATGAGCAGTTCTTC. Translated, it gives CATSGSVSGRGNEQFF.

The V and J genes are TRBV5-6 and TRBJ1-2; a weak D match, TRBD1 (6 bases). V dropped 2 bases and J dropped 0 bases, with 14 bases sitting between them. CDR3 length equals 16 residues. Germline CDR1 is SGHDT and CDR2 is YYEEEE. In nucleotides, the CDR3 is TGTGCCAGCAGCTTAGAGACAGGCCTATCTAACTATGGCTACACCTTC. Protein sequence: CASSLETGLSNYGYTF. The full variable domain, completed using reference TRBV5-6 and TRBJ1-2, is DAGVTQSPTHLIKTRGQQVTLRCSPKSGHDTVSWYQQALGQGPQFIFQYYEEEERQRGNFPDRFSGHQFPNYSSELNVNALLLGDSALYLCASSLETGLSNYGYTFGSGTRLTVV.

This rearrangement joins TRBV10-3 to TRBJ1-5; D may be TRBD1 (5 bases). CDR1 and CDR2 (germline): ENHRY, SYGVKD. The germline V and J ends were trimmed by 4 bases and 3 bases, with 13 bases remaining between them. The CDR3 runs to 15 residues. The CDR3 region has the DNA TGTGCCATCAGTGCACAGTTAGGGGACAATCAGCCCCAGCATTTT. This sequence encodes CAISAQLGDNQPQHF.